A single sample gave rise to the 20 T cell receptor beta chains below, sequenced in a study of T cell clonotyping in hematopoietic cell transplantation. Profiled with immunoSEQ multiplex PCR; TCRdb holds only in-frame clones, not every one. The data show 15,000 to 20,000 clones, roughly 84% seen once. The specimen was PBMCs, collected 100 days after allogeneic stem cell transplant. The receptors were sampled from a male patient in his sixties or seventies who had an allogeneic stem cell transplant from a related donor, so the T cells may come from the graft donor. Some clones in this sample may be carry-over from other donors' samples.

This clone was counted a few times. The genes are TRBV19 and TRBJ2-2; TRBD1 agrees at 9 bases. The V segment lost 7 bases and the J segment 3 bases; nucleotides outside the gene matches: 9. Germline lookup yields CDR1 LNHDA and CDR2 SQIVND (reference sequence). The CDR3 is made up of 16 amino acids. In DNA, the CDR3 is TGTGCCAGTATGTTATCGGGACAGGGCCACACCGGGGAGCTGTTTTTT. Protein: CASMLSGQGHTGELFF.

J is TRBJ2-7 and V is TRBV27; TRBD2 aligns across 9 bases. The length of the CDR3 is 20 residues. Germline CDR1 reads MNHEY; CDR2 reads SMNVEV (reference sequence). V lost 5 bases to trimming and J lost 2 bases; unmatched junction nucleotides: 22. The CDR3, as DNA: TGTGCCAGCAGTCCCCTCGGATTGGTAGCGGGGGCCCATGGCACCTACGAGCAGTACTTC. Translated, it gives CASSPLGLVAGAHGTYEQYF.

The chain links TRBV28 to TRBJ2-3, with D unresolved. CDR1 is MDHEN, CDR2 SYDVKM, per germline. The CDR3 contains 12 residues. Trimming removed 5 bases from V and 6 bases from J, with 9 bases in between. CDR3 loop: CASSQRPDTQYF. In nucleotides, the CDR3 is TGTGCCAGCAGTCAGCGCCCGGATACGCAGTATTTT.

This chain links TRBV4-2 with TRBJ2-7, with TRBD2 matching over 8 bases. Looked up from germline, CDR1 is LGHNA and CDR2 is YNFKEQ. The CDR3 loop spans 16 amino acids. The J segment lost 0 bases and the V segment lost 2 bases, leaving 6 bases of the junction unmatched. The CDR3 is CASSQIPREASYEQYF. CDR3 DNA sequence: TGTGCCAGCAGCCAAATTCCGCGGGAGGCCTCCTACGAGCAGTACTTC.

CDR3 sequence reads: CASSLGGAAPSPLHF. The DNA of the CDR3 is TGCGCCAGCAGCTTGGGAGGGGCAGCTCCTAGCCCCCTCCACTTT. This rearrangement joins TRBV5-1 to TRBJ1-6; tentative D call: TRBD1 (5 bases). The CDR3 has 15 amino acids. Germline CDR1 is SGHRS and CDR2 is YFSETQ. The V end lost 0 bases, the J end lost 13 bases, and 17 bases lay between the germline ends. Using reference TRBV5-1 and TRBJ1-6 for the parts outside the CDR3, the full variable domain is KAGVTQTPRYLIKTRGQQVTLSCSPISGHRSVSWYQQTPGQGLQFLFEYFSETQRNKGNFPGRFSGRQFSNSRSEMNVSTLELGDSALYLCASSLGGAAPSPLHFGNGTRLTVT.

CDR3 in DNA: TGTGCCAGCAGCTCAGACGGGGCTACCACAGATACGCAGTATTTT. It translates to CASSSDGATTDTQYF. The chain joins TRBV5-4 to TRBJ2-3; D may be TRBD1 or TRBD2 (5 bases each). V lost 3 bases to trimming and J lost 2 bases, with 13 bases between them. Looked up from germline, CDR1 is SGHNT and CDR2 is YYREEE (reference sequence). This CDR3 is 15 amino acids long.

The V gene is TRBV2, the J gene TRBJ1-2, with unresolved D. Trimming cost V 5 bases and J 3 bases, with 7 bases left between them. The germline CDR1 and CDR2 sequences are SNHLY and FYNNEI. CDR3 length: 12 residues. The CDR3 here is CASSMNYYGYTF. Here the CDR3 DNA reads TGTGCCAGCAGTATGAATTACTATGGCTACACCTTC. The variable domain in full, with the rest retrieved from reference TRBV2 and TRBJ1-2, is EPEVTQTPSHQVTQMGQEVILRCVPISNHLYFYWYRQILGQKVEFLVSFYNNEISEKSEIFDDQFSVERPDGSNFTLKIRSTKLEDSAMYFCASSMNYYGYTFGSGTRLTVV.

The rearrangement uses TRBV19 and TRBJ2-1; 16 bases line up with TRBD2. The trim removed 5 bases at V and 8 bases at J, leaving 6 bases unmatched. This CDR3 is 16 amino acids long. Per the germline V gene, CDR1 is LNHDA and CDR2 is SQIVND (reference sequence). DNA for the CDR3: TGTGCCAGTAGTTCCCTGGGACTAGCGGGGGGGTATGAGCAGTTCTTC. This translates into CASSSLGLAGGYEQFF. The variable domain in full, completed from reference TRBV19 and TRBJ2-1, reads DGGITQSPKYLFRKEGQNVTLSCEQNLNHDAMYWYRQDPGQGLRLIYYSQIVNDFQKGDIAEGYSVSREKKESFPLTVTSAQKNPTAFYLCASSSLGLAGGYEQFFGPGTRLTVL.

The gene calls are TRBV19 and TRBJ2-3; unclear D gene. Germline assignment: CDR1 LNHDA and CDR2 SQIVND (reference sequence). The CDR3 covers 13 residues. Trimming took off 6 bases at V and 7 bases at J, with 14 bases between the two ends. CDR3 sequence reads: CASRLPPDHTQYF. CDR3 nucleotides: TGTGCCAGTAGACTGCCGCCCGATCATACGCAGTATTTT.

This rearrangement joins TRBV7-2 to TRBJ1-6; 8 bases align to TRBD1. The CDR3 loop spans 14 amino acids. With 5 bases clipped from V and 9 bases from J, the junction kept 6 bases outside the gene matches. Germline CDR1 reads SGHTA; CDR2 reads FQGNSA. The CDR3 DNA is TGTGCCAGCAGCCGCCGCGACAGGGGTTCACCCCTCCACTTT. Protein: CASSRRDRGSPLHF.

The chain uses TRBV14 and TRBJ2-7; 8 bases line up with TRBD1. Germline trimming cut 7 bases from V and 0 bases from J; bases unmatched to any gene: 5. The CDR3 is 14 residues long. Germline V gene lookup returns CDR1 SGHDN and CDR2 FVKESK. CDR3 region: CASTDGTGSYEQYF. The CDR3 DNA follows: TGTGCCAGCACCGACGGGACAGGCTCCTACGAGCAGTACTTC.

The V gene is TRBV7-6, the J gene TRBJ2-7; D is unclear. This CDR3 contains 12 residues. V dropped 5 bases and J dropped 3 bases, with 8 bases sitting between them. Germline V gene lookup returns CDR1 SGHVS and CDR2 FNYEAQ. The CDR3 is CASSPLGYEQYF. As DNA, the CDR3 is TGTGCCAGCAGCCCTTTAGGCTACGAGCAGTACTTC.

The chain carries TRBV4-2 and TRBJ1-1; 7 bases align to TRBD1. The ends lost 3 bases at V and 0 bases at J; junction bases unmatched: 1. This CDR3 is 14 amino acids long. CDR1 and CDR2 from the germline V gene are LGHNA and YNFKEQ. CDR3 coding DNA: TGTGCCAGCAGCCAGGGACAGATGAACACTGAAGCTTTCTTT. Protein product: CASSQGQMNTEAFF.

This sequence joins TRBV4-1 and TRBJ1-6, with D unresolved. Trimming took off 0 bases at V and 0 bases at J, with 12 bases between the two ends. CDR3 length: 18 amino acids. CDR1 and CDR2 from the germline V gene are MGHRA and YSYEKL. The CDR3 here is CASSQEWVVSSYNSPLHF. The CDR3, as DNA: TGCGCCAGCAGCCAAGAATGGGTCGTAAGCTCCTATAATTCACCCCTCCACTTT.

The chain uses TRBV4-3 and TRBJ2-1, with 10 bases identical to TRBD2. The V gene's germline CDR1 is LGHNA and CDR2 YSLEER. The V and J ends lost 1 base and 4 bases, in that order; junction bases with no gene match: 4. CDR3 length: 16 residues. The CDR3 loop reads CASSQVSGGAYNEQFF. CDR3 coding DNA: TGCGCCAGCAGCCAAGTCAGCGGGGGGGCTTACAATGAGCAGTTCTTC.

The chain is built from TRBV7-2 and TRBJ1-2; D is unclear. The ends were cut back, 5 bases at V and 4 bases at J, with 14 bases in the middle. The CDR3 has 14 amino acids. Germline V gene lookup returns CDR1 SGHTA and CDR2 FQGNSA. CDR3 in DNA: TGTGCCAGCAGCCCCTCTGGGGAAAGCTATGGCTACACCTTC. Its protein product is CASSPSGESYGYTF.

The chain is built from TRBV30 and TRBJ2-7; D is tentatively TRBD1 or TRBD2 (5 bases each). CDR1 is GTSNPN, CDR2 SVGIG, per germline (reference sequence). V was pared by 0 bases and J by 2 bases, with 11 bases between. The length of the CDR3 is 14 residues. The CDR3 nucleotides read TGTGCCTGGAGTGTCGGGACGTTTCCCTACGAGCAGTACTTC. Protein product: CAWSVGTFPYEQYF.

This chain connects TRBV7-3 to TRBJ2-3; no reliable D call. The V end lost 3 bases, the J end lost 0 bases, and 7 bases lay between the germline ends. This CDR3 spans 14 amino acids. The germline CDR1 and CDR2 sequences are SGHTA and FQGTGA. In DNA form, the CDR3 reads TGTGCCAGCAGCTTCAGGAGTAGCACAGATACGCAGTATTTT. This gives the protein CASSFRSSTDTQYF.

The chain has TRBV9 and TRBJ1-5; 7 bases line up with TRBD1. The CDR3 has 12 amino acids. Germline values: CDR1 SGDLS, CDR2 YYNGEE. Losses at the gene ends were 7 bases for V and 4 bases for J; bases not matched to a gene: 2. In nucleotides, the CDR3 is TGTGCCAGCGGACAGGTGAATCAGCCCCAGCATTTT. It is translated as CASGQVNQPQHF.

This rearrangement joins TRBV5-1 to TRBJ1-3, with unresolved D. Germline CDR1 is SGHRS and CDR2 is YFSETQ. The V end was cut by 0 bases, the J end by 0 bases, with 7 bases between. The CDR3 length is 15 residues. CDR3 sequence reads: CASSLDSVSGNTIYF. The CDR3 region has the DNA TGCGCCAGCAGCTTGGATAGCGTCTCTGGAAACACCATATATTTT.